The rows below give T cell receptor beta chains drawn from one sample of a study of blood T cell repertoires in COVID-19. Method: immunoSEQ multiplex PCR; TCRdb's copy keeps in-frame clones and lacks some. The repertoire has roughly 340,000 clones, more than 80% of them found once; the top ten carry around 1%. Sequenced input: PBMCs or T cells enriched from blood (not recorded which). These receptors originate from a man aged 18 to 30 who had recovered from COVID-19. CDR3s include the opening cysteine and the closing phenylalanine or tryptophan. A D gene is named only where the DNA matches it firmly. The size of a clone is reported for some rows only, either as once, few or many, or as a class for expanded clones.

j_call v_call d_call clone_size cdr3_nt cdr3_aa
TRBJ2-1 TRBV24-1 NA NA TGTGCCACCAGTGAAGCGGGTAACAATGAGCAGTTCTTC CATSEAGNNEQFF
TRBJ2-2 TRBV7-2 NA NA TGTGCCAGCAGCCGCCCGGGGTCCGGGGAGCTGTTTTTT CASSRPGSGELFF
TRBJ2-7 TRBV28 TRBD2 NA TGTGCCAGCAGTCCCGGGACTAGCGGGGGGCGGCTTACGGGGGAGTACTTC CASSPGTSGGRLTGEYF
TRBJ2-1 TRBV7-9 NA NA TGTGCCAGCAGCTTAGGAGGCTCGAATGAGCAGTTCTTC CASSLGGSNEQFF
TRBJ2-2 TRBV27 TRBD1 NA TGTGCCAGCAGTCAAGCGACAGGGTACGCCGGGGAGCTGTTTTTT CASSQATGYAGELFF
TRBJ2-7 TRBV4-2 NA NA TGTGCCAGCAGCCAAGGGACGGCAGGGAGGTACGAGCAGTACTTC CASSQGTAGRYEQYF
TRBJ1-5 TRBV19 NA NA TGTGCCAGTAGTGCGAGGACCGGGATACCTAACAATCAGCCCCAGCATTTT CASSARTGIPNNQPQHF
TRBJ2-1 TRBV4-1 TRBD2 NA TGCGCCAGCAGCCAACGACCGGGACTAGATAACAATGAGCAGTTCTTC CASSQRPGLDNNEQFF
TRBJ2-7 TRBV9 TRBD2 once TGTGCCAGCAGCGTTAGCGGGAGGATCAGCGAGCAGTACTTC CASSVSGRISEQYF
TRBJ2-7 TRBV7-5 NA NA TGTGTCAGAAGCTTACTACTAGCGGGGGGGCCGTGTGCCGAGCAGTACTTC CVRSLLLAGGPCAEQYF
TRBJ2-7 TRBV29-1 NA NA TGCAGCGTGGAAACAGGGAAAGACTACGAGCAGTACTTC CSVETGKDYEQYF
TRBJ2-3 TRBV9 TRBD2 NA TGTGCCAGCAGTACCCCGAGGAGGTCTAGCGGATACACAGATACGCAGTATTTT CASSTPRRSSGYTDTQYF
TRBJ2-2 TRBV7-9 NA NA TGTGCCAGCAGCCACAGTCCCCGGGAGCTGTTTTTT CASSHSPRELFF
TRBJ2-7 TRBV2 TRBD2 NA TGTGCCAGCAGTGGTAGCGGGCCAAGTCCCTACGAGCAGTACTTC CASSGSGPSPYEQYF
TRBJ2-3 TRBV11-2 TRBD2 NA TGTGCCAGCAGCTTTAGTAGCGGGGGTCTCACAGATACGCAGTATTTT CASSFSSGGLTDTQYF
TRBJ2-2 TRBV11-2 NA NA TGTGCCAGTAACGGGGGTTTAGGCACCGGGGAGCTGTTTTTT CASNGGLGTGELFF
TRBJ2-2 TRBV24-1 TRBD2 NA TGTGCCACCAGTGATTTGTCGGGGGGTCCCGGGGAGCTGTTTTTT CATSDLSGGPGELFF
TRBJ2-5 TRBV28 NA NA TGTGCCAGCAGTTTTGGCAGGGAGACCCAGTACTTC CASSFGRETQYF
TRBJ1-1 TRBV11-2 TRBD1 NA TGTGCCAGCAGCGGACCGGGACAGCGGAACACTGAAGCTTTCTTT CASSGPGQRNTEAFF
TRBJ1-5 TRBV5-5 NA NA TGTGCCAGCAGCCGATGGGTAAACAGGGTCGAGGGTCAGCCCCAGCATTTT CASSRWVNRVEGQPQHF
TRBJ2-1 TRBV30 NA NA TGTGCCTGGAGTCGGTGGAGTGAGGGTGAGCAGTTCTTC CAWSRWSEGEQFF
TRBJ1-2 TRBV27 NA NA TGTGCCAGCAGTTTATCCTATCGGGAAGCGGGGGGGTATTTCTATGGCTACACCTTC CASSLSYREAGGYFYGYTF